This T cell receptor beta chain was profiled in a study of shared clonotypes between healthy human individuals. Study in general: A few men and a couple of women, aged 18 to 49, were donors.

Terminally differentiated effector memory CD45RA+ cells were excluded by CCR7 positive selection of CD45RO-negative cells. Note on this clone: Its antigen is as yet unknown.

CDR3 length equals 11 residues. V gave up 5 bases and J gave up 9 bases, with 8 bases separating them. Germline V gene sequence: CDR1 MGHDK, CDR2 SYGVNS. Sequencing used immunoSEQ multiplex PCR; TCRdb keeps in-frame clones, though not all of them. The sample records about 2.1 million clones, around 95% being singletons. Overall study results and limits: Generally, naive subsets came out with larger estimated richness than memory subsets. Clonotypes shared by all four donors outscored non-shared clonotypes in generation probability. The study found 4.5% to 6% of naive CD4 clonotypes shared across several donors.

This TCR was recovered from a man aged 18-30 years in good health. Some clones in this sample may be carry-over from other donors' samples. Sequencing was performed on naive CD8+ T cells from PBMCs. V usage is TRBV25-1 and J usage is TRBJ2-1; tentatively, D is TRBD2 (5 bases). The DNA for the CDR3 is TGTGCCAGCAGTTTGGGGAGTGAGCAGTTCTTC. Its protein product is CASSLGSEQFF.